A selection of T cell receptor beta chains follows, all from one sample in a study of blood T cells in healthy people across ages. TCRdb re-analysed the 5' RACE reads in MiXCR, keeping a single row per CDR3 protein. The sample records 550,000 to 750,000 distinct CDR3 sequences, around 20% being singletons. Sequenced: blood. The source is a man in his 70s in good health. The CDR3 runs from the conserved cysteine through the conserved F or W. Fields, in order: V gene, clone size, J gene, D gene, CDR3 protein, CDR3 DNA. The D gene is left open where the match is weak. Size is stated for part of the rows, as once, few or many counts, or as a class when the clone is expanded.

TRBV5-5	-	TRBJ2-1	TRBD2	CASSLVASGGFNEQFF	TGTGCCAGCAGCTTGGTGGCTAGCGGTGGGTTCAATGAGCAGTTCTTC
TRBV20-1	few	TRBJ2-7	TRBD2	CSAAGTGTSGGTYEQYF	TGCAGTGCTGCCGGCACCGGGACTAGCGGGGGTACCTACGAGCAGTACTTC
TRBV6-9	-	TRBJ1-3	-	CASSFKSQGSSFSGNTIYF	TGTGCCAGCAGTTTCAAATCCCAGGGTTCATCTTTCTCTGGAAACACCATATATTTT
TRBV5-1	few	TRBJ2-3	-	CASSLGFGTDTQYF	TGCGCCAGCAGCCTAGGTTTTGGCACAGATACGCAGTATTTT
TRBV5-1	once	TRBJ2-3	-	CASSRDTTDTQYF	TGCGCCAGCAGCAGGGATACCACAGATACGCAGTATTTT
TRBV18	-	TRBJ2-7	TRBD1	CASSPVQGDYEQYF	TGTGCCAGCTCACCAGTCCAGGGGGACTACGAGCAGTACTTC
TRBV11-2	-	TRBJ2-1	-	CASSLDSGDEQFF	TGTGCCAGCAGCTTAGATTCAGGGGATGAGCAGTTCTTC
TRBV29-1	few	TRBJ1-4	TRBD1	CSVVGQGDEKLFF	TGCAGCGTTGTGGGACAGGGTGATGAAAAACTGTTTTTT
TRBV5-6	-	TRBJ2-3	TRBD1	CASSPTGADTQYF	TGTGCCAGCAGCCCGACAGGGGCAGATACGCAGTATTTT
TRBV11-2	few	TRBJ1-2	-	CASSLDRRTSNHGYTF	TGTGCCAGCAGCTTAGACCGAAGGACATCTAACCATGGCTACACCTTC
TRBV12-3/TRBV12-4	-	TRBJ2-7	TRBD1	CASSSPGQTYYEQCF	TGTGCCAGCAGCTCTCCGGGACAGACTTACTACGAGCAGTGCTTC
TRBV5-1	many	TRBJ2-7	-	CASSRDLIYEQYF	TGCGCCAGCAGCAGGGACTTAATCTACGAGCAGTACTTC
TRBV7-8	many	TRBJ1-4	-	CASSLVGSGGRGEKLFF	TGTGCCAGCAGCTTAGTCGGGAGTGGGGGGCGCGGGGAAAAACTGTTTTTT
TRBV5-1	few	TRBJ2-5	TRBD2	CASTRSPSGSETQYF	TGCGCCAGCACCAGGAGCCCTAGCGGGAGTGAGACCCAGTACTTC
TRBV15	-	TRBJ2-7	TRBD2	CATSRDKLAGNEQYF	TGTGCCACCAGCAGAGATAAACTAGCGGGAAACGAGCAGTACTTC
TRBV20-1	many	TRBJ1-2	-	CSARGGADNYGYTF	TGCAGTGCTAGAGGGGGGGCTGATAACTATGGCTACACCTTC